This T cell receptor beta chain is drawn from a study of blood T cells in healthy people across ages. Study-wide context: About one barcoded beta molecule per two T cells was captured by template switching.

The study drew donors from healthy Caucasian individuals in Russia aged roughly 6 to 90. Per sample, a minimum of 6.5 million PBMCs were isolated. PCR was performed a second time for roughly 7 to 12 cycles using a sample-barcoded 5' primer and a J-beta primer mix. TCRdb called the 5' RACE reads again in MiXCR, with one record for every CDR3 protein. The sample yields about 730,000 distinct CDR3 sequences, roughly 44% seen once. The J segment lost 9 bases and the V segment lost 3 bases, leaving 6 bases of the junction unmatched. Germline V gives CDR1 DFQATT, CDR2 SNEGSKA (reference sequence). This CDR3 comprises 14 residues.

This sequence originates from a woman aged 60-75 years in good health. The material sequenced was blood. The rearrangement uses TRBV20-1 and TRBJ2-1; 12 bases are shared with TRBD2. For the CDR3, the DNA is TGCAGTGCTAGCTCTAGCGGGGGGGCCAGTGAGCAGTTCTTC. As protein: CSASSSGGASEQFF.